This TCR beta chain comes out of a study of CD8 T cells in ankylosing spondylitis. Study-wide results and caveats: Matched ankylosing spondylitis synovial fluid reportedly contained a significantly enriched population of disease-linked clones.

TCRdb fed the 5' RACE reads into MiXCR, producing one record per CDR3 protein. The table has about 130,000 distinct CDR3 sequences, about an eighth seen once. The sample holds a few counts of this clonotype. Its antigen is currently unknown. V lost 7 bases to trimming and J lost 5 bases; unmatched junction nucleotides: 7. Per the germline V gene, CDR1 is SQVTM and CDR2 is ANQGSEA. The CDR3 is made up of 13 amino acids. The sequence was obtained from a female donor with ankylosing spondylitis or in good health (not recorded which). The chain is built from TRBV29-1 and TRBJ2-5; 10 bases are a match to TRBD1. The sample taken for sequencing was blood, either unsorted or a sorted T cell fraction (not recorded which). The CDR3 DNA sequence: TGCAGCGCGAGGGACAGGGGTCAGGAGACCCAGTACTTC. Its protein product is CSARDRGQETQYF.